What follows are 18 T cell receptor beta chains derived from one specimen sequenced in a study of cytomegalovirus exposure and HLA in healthy donors. The method was immunoSEQ multiplex PCR; TCRdb's version includes in-frame clones alone and lacks a portion of them. The sample lists approximately 300,000 clones; about nine tenths were seen once. Sequenced material: PBMCs. Source of these receptors: a woman between 18 and 29 years old in good health and CMV-seronegative.

The rearrangement links TRBV2 to TRBJ2-5; 7 nucleotides line up with TRBD2. This CDR3 is 13 amino acids long. Germline loops: CDR1 SNHLY, CDR2 FYNNEI. V gave up 4 bases and J gave up 4 bases; unmatched junction bases: 3. Here the CDR3 reads CASSGPSGETQYF. The DNA for the CDR3 is TGTGCCAGCAGTGGCCCTAGCGGAGAGACCCAGTACTTC.

The V gene is TRBV11-3, the J gene TRBJ2-5, with D maybe TRBD1 (5 bases). The germline CDR1 and CDR2 sequences are SGHNT and YENEEA. V lost 3 bases and J lost 5, with 10 bases in between. There are 13 residues in the CDR3. CDR3 protein: CASSFGARETQYF. The CDR3 bases are TGTGCCAGCAGCTTTGGGGCAAGGGAGACCCAGTACTTC.

A single count supports this clone. The chain is built from TRBV29-1 and TRBJ1-1; 9 bases align to TRBD1. Germline CDR1 SQVTM, CDR2 ANQGSEA. With V trimmed by 6 bases and J by 0 bases, 8 bases remained unmatched. The CDR3 contains 15 residues. The CDR3: CSVPGQGYMNTEAFF. The CDR3 DNA reads TGCAGCGTACCGGGACAGGGTTACATGAACACTGAAGCTTTCTTT.

The chain employs TRBV5-6 and TRBJ1-3; D is uncertain. The CDR3 totals 14 residues. Trimming pared 0 bases from V and 0 bases from J, leaving 4 bases between. In germline, CDR1 is SGHDT, CDR2 YYEEEE. DNA of the CDR3: TGTGCCAGCAGCTTGGCAGACTCTGGAAACACCATATATTTT. It is translated as CASSLADSGNTIYF. Based on the CDR3 plus reference TRBV5-6 and TRBJ1-3, the full variable domain is DAGVTQSPTHLIKTRGQQVTLRCSPKSGHDTVSWYQQALGQGPQFIFQYYEEEERQRGNFPDRFSGHQFPNYSSELNVNALLLGDSALYLCASSLADSGNTIYFGEGSWLTVV.

The chain employs TRBV5-4 and TRBJ1-1; 9 nucleotides agree with TRBD1. This CDR3 region has 15 residues. Germline V gene lookup returns CDR1 SGHNT and CDR2 YYREEE (reference sequence). V gave up 0 bases and J gave up 8 bases; unmatched junction bases: 8. CDR3 sequence reads: CASSLDTGGRVEAFF. DNA for the CDR3: TGTGCCAGCAGCTTGGATACAGGGGGCAGGGTAGAAGCTTTCTTT.

Regarding this clone: The same CDR3 arises from other DNA sequences in this sample as well. V is TRBV5-1 and J is TRBJ1-5; a weak D match, TRBD1 (5 bases). The germline V gene encodes CDR1 SGHRS and CDR2 YFSETQ. This CDR3 spans 14 amino acids. V lost 0 bases and J 3 bases, leaving 7 bases between the germline ends. CDR3 sequence: CASSLGQNNQPQHF. CDR3 DNA sequence: TGCGCCAGCAGCTTGGGACAGAACAATCAGCCCCAGCATTTT.

As DNA, the CDR3 is TGCAGCGGCAGAACAGCTTACGAGCAGTACTTC. Encoded protein: CSGRTAYEQYF. The chain combines TRBV29-1 with TRBJ2-7, with D hard to call. The ends were cut back, 7 bases at V and 4 bases at J, with 11 bases in the middle. Germline V gene lookup returns CDR1 SQVTM and CDR2 ANQGSEA. The CDR3 is 11 residues long.

The CDR3 here is CASSVRQFPNEQFF. The CDR3 DNA is TGTGCCAGCAGCGTCCGACAGTTCCCCAATGAGCAGTTCTTC. V is TRBV28 and J is TRBJ2-1; a possible D gene is TRBD1 (5 bases). Per germline, CDR1 MDHEN and CDR2 SYDVKM. V shed 6 bases and J shed 6 bases, with 15 bases lying between them. This CDR3 is built from 14 residues. The full variable domain, in which reference TRBV28 and TRBJ2-1 provide the parts outside the CDR3, is DVKVTQSSRYLVKRTGEKVFLECVQDMDHENMFWYRQDPGLGLRLIYFSYDVKMKEKGDIPEGYSVSREKKERFSLILESASTNQTSMYLCASSVRQFPNEQFFGPGTRLTVL.

This clone has just a few counts. CDR3 sequence reads: CASSTYTPGERETQYF. In DNA, the CDR3 is TGTGCCAGCAGTACCTACACCCCCGGGGAGCGGGAGACCCAGTACTTC. The chain recombines TRBV28 with TRBJ2-5, with D perhaps TRBD2 (5 bases). Between the trimmed V and J ends, which lost 5 bases and 5 bases, there was a span of 21 bases. This CDR3 spans 16 amino acids. CDR1 and CDR2 (germline): MDHEN, SYDVKM.

This chain links TRBV5-6 with TRBJ1-3; TRBD1 aligns across 8 bases. The CDR3 is 17 amino acids. J lost 2 bases, V lost 0 bases, and 7 bases had no gene match. The germline gives CDR1 SGHDT, CDR2 YYEEEE. The CDR3 spells CASSLALQGAAGNTIYF. In DNA form, the CDR3 reads TGTGCCAGCAGCTTGGCCCTGCAGGGGGCTGCTGGAAACACCATATATTTT.

The V call is TRBV28, the J call TRBJ1-4; D is perhaps TRBD1 (5 bases). The V and J ends lost 10 bases and 8 bases respectively, with 26 bases between them. This CDR3 spans 16 amino acids. CDR1 MDHEN and CDR2 SYDVKM come from the germline V gene. The CDR3 here is CATSTQGFSSPEKLFF. As DNA, the CDR3 is TGTGCCACCTCGACTCAGGGATTTAGCTCGCCAGAAAAACTGTTTTTT.

This chain links TRBV7-2 with TRBJ1-4; D possibly corresponds to TRBD1 (6 bases). With 2 bases removed from V and 7 bases from J, the gap between germline ends came to 11 bases. The CDR3 spans 14 residues. Germline-derived CDR1 and CDR2 are SGHTA and FQGNSA. The CDR3 DNA reads as TGTGCCAGCAGCTTAAGACAGGCCAGTGAAAAACTGTTTTTT. As protein: CASSLRQASEKLFF. The whole variable domain, filled in from reference TRBV7-2 and TRBJ1-4, reads GAGVSQSPSNKVTEKGKDVELRCDPISGHTALYWYRQSLGQGLEFLIYFQGNSAPDKSGLPSDRFSAERTGGSVSTLTIQRTQQEDSAVYLCASSLRQASEKLFFGSGTQLSVL.

The CDR3, as DNA: TGCGCCAGCAGCGTGGGGACAGGGGGACTAGCGGGAGTGCAGTACTTC. Amino acids: CASSVGTGGLAGVQYF. The rearrangement joins TRBV5-1 to TRBJ2-7; TRBD2 agrees at 14 bases. J gave up 9 bases and V 4 bases, and 12 bases lay outside the gene matches. The CDR3 runs 16 residues. CDR1 is SGHRS and CDR2 is YFSETQ in the germline V gene.

This chain uses TRBV29-1 with TRBJ1-1; 7 bases agree with TRBD1. Per the germline V gene, CDR1 is SQVTM and CDR2 is ANQGSEA. The CDR3 runs to 14 residues. Losses at the gene ends were 5 bases for V and 1 base for J; bases not matched to a gene: 7. CDR3 nucleotides: TGCAGCGTTCACGGACAGGCACAGAACACTGAAGCTTTCTTT. It codes for CSVHGQAQNTEAFF.

The chain uses TRBV28 and TRBJ2-4; D possibly corresponds to TRBD2 (5 bases). The CDR3 is 19 residues long. Germline CDR1 reads MDHEN; CDR2 reads SYDVKM. V was cut by 1 base and J by 1 base, with 20 bases left in between. CDR3 bases: TGTGCCAGCAGTTTATCGGGGTTCAAGACTGGTATGGCCAAAAACATTCAGTACTTC. This codes for CASSLSGFKTGMAKNIQYF.

The rearrangement joins TRBV5-1 to TRBJ2-1; 12 nucleotides agree with TRBD1. The V and J ends lost 0 bases and 9 bases, in that order; junction bases with no gene match: 4. The germline V gene encodes CDR1 SGHRS and CDR2 YFSETQ. The CDR3 has 15 amino acids. The CDR3 bases are TGCGCCAGCAGCTTGGAGGGACAGGGGGCGGGTGAGCAGTTCTTC. Its translation: CASSLEGQGAGEQFF.

This chain joins TRBV9 and TRBJ2-3, with D perhaps matching TRBD2 (5 bases). V lost 4 bases and J lost 0, with 15 bases in between. CDR3 size: 16 residues. CDR1 and CDR2 (germline): SGDLS, YYNGEE. The DNA for the CDR3 is TGTGCCAGCAGCCCTCGGGGTAGCTTAAGCACAGATACGCAGTATTTT. It is translated as CASSPRGSLSTDTQYF.

The chain combines TRBV27 with TRBJ1-4; 7 bases line up with TRBD1. Germline-derived CDR1 and CDR2 are MNHEY and SMNVEV (reference sequence). The CDR3 covers 14 residues. V trimming: 5 bases; J trimming: 3 bases; junction bases outside the gene matches: 3. The CDR3 coding sequence is TGTGCCAGCAGTCGACAGGGATCTAATGAAAAACTGTTTTTT. It codes for CASSRQGSNEKLFF.